One and the same sample provided the 19 T cell receptor beta chains below, sequenced in a study of T cells after yellow fever vaccination. One entry per CDR3 protein results from TCRdb running MiXCR on the 5' RACE reads. This sample yields about 500,000 distinct CDR3 sequences, of which less than 20% are seen a single time; about 18% belongs to the top ten. The material was PBMCs, obtained less than 6 days after the first yellow fever vaccination. The receptor set was obtained from a man in his late teens or twenties who received the YFV17D yellow fever vaccine.

This chain links TRBV7-2 with TRBJ1-1; D remains ambiguous. The CDR3 is 14 amino acids. Per the germline V gene, CDR1 is SGHTA and CDR2 is FQGNSA. The V end was cut by 4 bases, the J end by 7 bases, with 16 bases between. CDR3 amino acids: CASSSGWRAGEAFF. The CDR3 bases are TGTGCCAGCAGCTCCGGGTGGAGGGCGGGTGAAGCTTTCTTT. The full variable domain, in which reference TRBV7-2 and TRBJ1-1 provide the parts outside the CDR3, is GAGVSQSPSNKVTEKGKDVELRCDPISGHTALYWYRQSLGQGLEFLIYFQGNSAPDKSGLPSDRFSAERTGGSVSTLTIQRTQQEDSAVYLCASSSGWRAGEAFFGQGTRLTVV.

V usage is TRBV7-9 and J usage is TRBJ2-1; D not resolved. This CDR3 is built from 10 residues. Trimming cost V 5 bases and J 12 bases, with 8 bases left between them. Germline lookup yields CDR1 SEHNR and CDR2 FQNEAQ (reference sequence). The CDR3 loop reads CASSPLSQFF. The DNA of the CDR3 is TGTGCCAGCAGCCCTCTATCGCAGTTCTTC.

This clonotype has only one observation. The chain employs TRBV11-2 and TRBJ2-5, with 7 bases lining up with TRBD2. CDR1 SGHAT and CDR2 FQNNGV come from the germline V gene. The CDR3 covers 16 residues. Trimming at V came to 5 bases and at J to 5 bases, leaving 14 bases not matched to a gene. CDR3 region: CASSKLASRGRETQYF. CDR3 sequence (DNA): TGTGCCAGCAGCAAACTAGCGAGCCGAGGGCGGGAGACCCAGTACTTC.

V and J are TRBV9 and TRBJ1-1, with no clear D. V was trimmed by 0 bases and J by 1 base, leaving 4 bases between them. The germline V gene encodes CDR1 SGDLS and CDR2 YYNGEE. This CDR3 has 13 residues. As DNA, the CDR3 is TGTGCCAGCAGCGTAGTTGCGAACACTGAAGCTTTCTTT. Its translation is CASSVVANTEAFF.

V and J are TRBV15 and TRBJ1-3; D is ambiguous. The CDR3 sequence is 14 residues long. Germline V gives CDR1 LNHNV, CDR2 YYDKDF (reference sequence). Trimming removed 8 bases at V and 0 bases at J, with 11 bases between. The DNA of the CDR3 is TGTGCCACCGGCGGAGGGAACTCTGGAAACACCATATATTTT. This translates into CATGGGNSGNTIYF.

This rearrangement joins TRBV2 to TRBJ1-2, with no clear D. CDR3 length equals 12 residues. V was cut by 4 bases and J by 8 bases, with 11 bases left in between. The V gene's germline CDR1 is SNHLY and CDR2 FYNNEI. The CDR3 DNA follows: TGTGCCAGCAGTGCACAATCCTCCGGCTACACCTTC. This translates into CASSAQSSGYTF. The entire variable domain, with the rest obtained from reference TRBV2 and TRBJ1-2, is as follows: EPEVTQTPSHQVTQMGQEVILRCVPISNHLYFYWYRQILGQKVEFLVSFYNNEISEKSEIFDDQFSVERPDGSNFTLKIRSTKLEDSAMYFCASSAQSSGYTFGSGTRLTVV.

This clonotype was counted only a few times. This chain connects TRBV4-1 to TRBJ1-3; D is unresolved. Trimming pared 2 bases from V and 0 bases from J, leaving 8 bases between. In germline, CDR1 is MGHRA, CDR2 YSYEKL. CDR3 length: 15 amino acids. The CDR3 nucleotides are TGCGCCAGCAGCCAACGCTGGGTCTCTGGAAACACCATATATTTT. As protein: CASSQRWVSGNTIYF.

This clonotype has more than one count but fewer than ten. The chain recombines TRBV4-3 with TRBJ2-2; TRBD2 is a possible D gene (6 bases). Trimming took off 0 bases at V and 2 bases at J, with 13 bases between the two ends. Germline CDR1 reads LGHNA; CDR2 reads YSLEER. The CDR3 runs to 17 residues. The CDR3, as DNA: TGCGCCAGCAGCCAAGACTCTCGGCGGGGTAACACCGGGGAGCTGTTTTTT. Translating it yields CASSQDSRRGNTGELFF.

This chain connects TRBV5-1 to TRBJ2-1; D is possibly TRBD1 (7 bases). Per germline, CDR1 SGHRS and CDR2 YFSETQ. This CDR3 comprises 15 residues. Trimming shortened V by 0 bases and J by 7 bases, and 14 bases separated the two germline ends. The CDR3 nucleotides are TGCGCCAGCAGCTTGGGTCAGGGGGGAGTTAATGAGCAGTTCTTC. Protein product: CASSLGQGGVNEQFF.

This clonotype has at least ten counts. This chain connects TRBV12-3 or TRBV12-4 to TRBJ1-2; weak D call: TRBD1 (6 bases). Trimming took off 3 bases at V and 4 bases at J, with 9 bases between the two ends. The CDR3 is 13 residues long. The CDR3 region is CASSLKGGYGYTF. The DNA for the CDR3 is TGTGCCAGCAGTTTGAAAGGGGGCTATGGCTACACCTTC.

V usage is TRBV29-1 and J usage is TRBJ2-3, with 7 positions matching TRBD1. V lost 3 bases and J lost 4; bases outside the gene matches: 13. This CDR3 is built from 16 residues. The germline CDR1 and CDR2 sequences are SQVTM and ANQGSEA. CDR3 sequence reads: CSVEGLWTGRPDTQYF. The CDR3 coding sequence is TGCAGCGTTGAGGGTCTTTGGACAGGCCGCCCAGATACGCAGTATTTT.

This clonotype came up a few times. The V and J genes are TRBV21-1 and TRBJ2-7. TRBV21-1 is labeled a pseudogene. The CDR3 extends over 15 amino acids. The CDR3 here is CASSTIQRFSYEQYV. The CDR3 nucleotides are TGTGCCAGCAGCACCATACAGAGATTCTCCTACGAGCAGTACGTC.

The J gene is TRBJ2-5, the V gene TRBV4-3; TRBD2 is a possible D gene (7 bases). The V end lost 0 bases, the J end lost 4 bases, and 15 bases lay between the germline ends. Per germline, CDR1 LGHNA and CDR2 YSLEER. This CDR3 contains 16 residues. The CDR3 spells CASSQDERGAGETQYF. The DNA for the CDR3 is TGCGCCAGCAGCCAAGACGAACGGGGGGCGGGAGAGACCCAGTACTTC.

This clonotype showed up just a few times. V is TRBV10-3 and J is TRBJ1-1; 7 bases map to TRBD1. Trimming at V came to 3 bases and at J to 8 bases, leaving 9 bases not matched to a gene. The CDR3 runs to 14 residues. Per the germline V gene, CDR1 is ENHRY and CDR2 is SYGVKD. In DNA, the CDR3 is TGTGCCATCAGTGACCAACTTCAGGGGGAAGAAGCTTTCTTT. Translation: CAISDQLQGEEAFF.

The sample holds a few counts of this clonotype. The chain carries TRBV29-1 and TRBJ2-7; 7 bases agree with TRBD2. Germline V gene data show CDR1 as SQVTM and CDR2 as ANQGSEA. The CDR3 contains 13 residues. The junction had 12 bases not matched to a gene; V was cut back by 7 bases and J by 6 bases. CDR3: CSAADGGFGEQYV. CDR3 nucleotides: TGCAGCGCTGCGGACGGGGGGTTTGGCGAGCAGTACGTC.

This clonotype was picked up a small number of times. The chain recombines TRBV4-1 with TRBJ2-2, with TRBD2 as a possible D gene (7 bases). The CDR3 contains 17 residues. CDR1 MGHRA and CDR2 YSYEKL come from the germline V gene. V shed 0 bases and J shed 1 base, with 12 bases lying between them. The CDR3 region has the DNA TGCGCCAGCAGCCAAGAGGGGGGGCATTTGAACACCGGGGAGCTGTTTTTT. Protein: CASSQEGGHLNTGELFF.

V gene TRBV11-2 combines with J gene TRBJ2-5; D remains ambiguous. V was clipped by 3 bases and J by 3 bases, with 17 bases between them. CDR1 and CDR2 from the germline V gene are SGHAT and FQNNGV. The CDR3 has 16 residues. The CDR3 DNA reads as TGTGCCAGCAGCTTGCCGCTGAGTGGGGTAGAAGAGACCCAGTACTTC. The encoded protein is CASSLPLSGVEETQYF.

This clonotype came up a few times. The rearrangement links TRBV11-2 to TRBJ1-2; a possible D gene is TRBD1 (5 bases). The germline V and J ends were trimmed by 2 bases and 3 bases, with 13 bases remaining between them. The CDR3 length is 15 residues. The germline V gene encodes CDR1 SGHAT and CDR2 FQNNGV. In DNA form, the CDR3 reads TGTGCCAGCAGCTTAAGCGGGGCGCAGGACTATGGCTACACCTTC. It encodes CASSLSGAQDYGYTF.

The rearrangement uses TRBV7-2 and TRBJ1-5; D uncertain. Trimming pared 1 base from V and 7 bases from J, leaving 11 bases between. Germline loops: CDR1 SGHTA, CDR2 FQGNSA. This CDR3 has 14 amino acids. As DNA, the CDR3 is TGTGCCAGCAGCTTAGGACGGGATCAGCAGCCCCAGCATTTT. Protein sequence: CASSLGRDQQPQHF.